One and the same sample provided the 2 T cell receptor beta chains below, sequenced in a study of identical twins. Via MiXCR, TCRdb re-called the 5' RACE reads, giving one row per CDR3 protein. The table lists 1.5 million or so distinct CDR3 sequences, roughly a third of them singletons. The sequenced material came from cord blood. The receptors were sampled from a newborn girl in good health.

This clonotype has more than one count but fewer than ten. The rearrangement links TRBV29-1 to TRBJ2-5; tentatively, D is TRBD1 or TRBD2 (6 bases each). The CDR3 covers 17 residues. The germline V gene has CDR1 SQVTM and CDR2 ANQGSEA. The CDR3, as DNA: TGCAGTTCCCGGTGGGGGGCTCCCCTGTTCGCACAAGAGACCCAGTACTTC. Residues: CSSRWGAPLFAQETQYF.

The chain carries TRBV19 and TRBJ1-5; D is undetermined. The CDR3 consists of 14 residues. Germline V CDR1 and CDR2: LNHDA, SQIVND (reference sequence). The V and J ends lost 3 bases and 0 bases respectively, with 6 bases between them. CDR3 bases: TGTGCCAGTAGTATCTTCAGTAGCAATCAGCCCCAGCATTTT. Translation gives CASSIFSSNQPQHF.